This T cell receptor (beta chain) comes out of a study of cytomegalovirus exposure and HLA in healthy donors. Study results and caveats: There were several of the most significant clusters that appeared linked to common viral pathogens in a later analysis. There were a few CMV-associated chains whose specificity for CMV antigens was confirmed in vitro.

The PCR made use of 60 Vbeta and 13 Jbeta primers. The protocol was immunoSEQ multiplex PCR, while the TCRdb copy is restricted to in-frame clones and leaves out a portion. The data hold some 120,000 clones, with around 78% observed a single time. For this clone: Its antigen is still unknown.

Trimming shortened V by 5 bases and J by 4 bases, and 14 bases separated the two germline ends. From germline, CDR1 is LNHDA and CDR2 SQIVND (reference sequence). This CDR3 spans 15 amino acids. This receptor was obtained from a middle-aged man in good health and CMV-seronegative. Sequenced material: PBMCs. The rearrangement links TRBV19 to TRBJ2-2; D possibly corresponds to TRBD1 (6 bases). The CDR3 is CASSLGGLGTGELFF. DNA for the CDR3: TGTGCCAGTAGTCTTGGGGGCTTAGGCACCGGGGAGCTGTTTTTT.